Listed here are 8 T cell receptor beta chains from one sample, sequenced in a study of T cell responses to AZD1222 COVID-19 vaccine. Generated by immunoSEQ multiplex PCR, the TCRdb table keeps only in-frame clones and is missing some. The sample yields tens of thousands of clones, approximately 85% seen once. This specimen was peripheral blood, taken 28 days after the second dose of the MenACWY control vaccine. The receptors were sampled from an adult who received the MenACWY meningococcal vaccine as a control.

CDR3 amino acids: CASSLGDTAINYGYTF. The CDR3 nucleotides read TGCGCCAGCAGCTTGGGGGACACGGCTATTAACTATGGCTACACCTTC. The rearrangement links TRBV5-1 to TRBJ1-2; TRBD1 might be the D (6 bases). Germline V gene lookup returns CDR1 SGHRS and CDR2 YFSETQ. V was pared by 0 bases and J by 1 base, with 13 bases between. The CDR3 loop spans 16 amino acids.

J is TRBJ2-7 and V is TRBV11-2; 7 bases map to TRBD1. CDR3 length equals 14 residues. The V gene's germline CDR1 is SGHAT and CDR2 FQNNGV. V trimming: 5 bases; J trimming: 4 bases; junction bases outside the gene matches: 8. The CDR3 DNA follows: TGTGCCAGCAGCGCCAGCCGGGACAGATACGAGCAGTACTTC. It translates to CASSASRDRYEQYF.

The chain employs TRBV5-1 and TRBJ2-5; perhaps TRBD2 as D (5 bases). CDR3 length: 15 residues. Trimming shortened V by 4 bases and J by 3 bases, and 16 bases separated the two germline ends. Germline V gives CDR1 SGHRS, CDR2 YFSETQ. CDR3 amino acids: CASSTPSGLEETQYF. CDR3 bases: TGCGCCAGCAGCACGCCTTCGGGGTTAGAAGAGACCCAGTACTTC.

V gene TRBV3-1 (or the pseudogene TRBV3-2) combines with J gene TRBJ1-6; a weak D match, TRBD1 (6 bases). This CDR3 contains 15 residues. Deletions cut 4 bases from V and 5 bases from J, with 12 bases between. CDR1 is LGHDT and CDR2 is YNNKEL in the germline V gene (reference sequence). The CDR3 spells CASSRNRADNSPLHF. The DNA of the CDR3 is TGTGCCAGCAGCCGAAACAGGGCTGATAATTCACCCCTCCACTTT.

This rearrangement joins TRBV7-3 to TRBJ2-5; TRBD2 matches at 11 bases. With 2 bases clipped from V and 7 bases from J, the junction kept 0 bases outside the gene matches. Germline V gene lookup returns CDR1 SGHTA and CDR2 FQGTGA. CDR3 length equals 13 residues. CDR3: CASSLGLAGTQYF. The CDR3 DNA sequence: TGTGCCAGCAGCTTAGGACTAGCGGGGACCCAGTACTTC.

The rearrangement joins TRBV27 to TRBJ2-3, with 7 bases lining up with TRBD2. J was trimmed by 8 bases and V by 4 bases; bases with no gene match: 9. Germline loops: CDR1 MNHEY, CDR2 SMNVEV (reference sequence). The CDR3 runs 14 residues. The DNA for the CDR3 is TGTGCCAGCAGTTACGGGAGGCCTCCAAGTACGCAGTATTTT. Residues: CASSYGRPPSTQYF.

The chain uses TRBV19 and TRBJ1-1; D is unresolved. Germline loops: CDR1 LNHDA, CDR2 SQIVND (reference sequence). Trimming pared 7 bases from V and 6 bases from J, leaving 9 bases between. CDR3 length equals 11 residues. As DNA, the CDR3 is TGTGCCAGTACTCTCGCAGCTGAAGCTTTCTTT. Protein: CASTLAAEAFF.

This rearrangement joins TRBV9 to TRBJ2-2; 10 bases line up with TRBD2. The J segment lost 2 bases and the V segment lost 0 bases, leaving 10 bases of the junction unmatched. CDR3 length: 19 residues. The germline gives CDR1 SGDLS, CDR2 YYNGEE. CDR3 in amino acids: CASSVAVSGLATNTGELFF. In nucleotides, the CDR3 is TGTGCCAGCAGCGTAGCAGTATCGGGACTAGCGACTAACACCGGGGAGCTGTTTTTT.